The sequence of this T cell receptor (beta chain) was determined in a study of T cell responses to AZD1222 COVID-19 vaccine. Findings of the study overall: CD4 TCRs associated with vaccination spanned spike, dominating at 160-218 and 743-854. Regions left unmutated in variants are reportedly the target of nearly half of spike-specific TCRs.

Trimming cost V 10 bases and J 7 bases; bases outside gene matches: 11. This CDR3 is 15 amino acids long. Germline values: CDR1 ENHRY, CDR2 SYGVKD. The protocol was immunoSEQ multiplex PCR, while the TCRdb copy is restricted to in-frame clones and leaves out a portion. This sample has 180,000 or so clones; around 95% occur once, and the top ten carry around 0.66%. A remark on this clone: Its antigen is still unknown.

V is TRBV10-3 and J is TRBJ1-6; 9 bases agree with TRBD1. This TCR was sampled from an adult in good health. The specimen was peripheral blood, collected on day 0 of AZD1222 vaccination. For the CDR3, the DNA is TGTGCCACAGGCCGATGGACAGGGGAAAATTCACCCCTCCACTTT. Its protein product is CATGRWTGENSPLHF.